This TCR beta chain was obtained from a study of shared clonotypes between healthy human individuals. Study outcomes and limitations: Blood alone was sampled, and tissue repertoires likely differ.

The germline V gene encodes CDR1 MDHEN and CDR2 SYDVKM. J gave up 7 bases and V 5 bases, and 14 bases lay outside the gene matches. This CDR3 comprises 17 residues. For this clone: As yet, its antigen is unknown.

Using immunoSEQ multiplex PCR, the repertoire was profiled, and TCRdb retains in-frame clones only, with some absent. The table lists 550,000 to 850,000 clones, 72% of them singletons, with around 1.8% in the top ten. Sequencing was done on a sample of memory CD4+ T cells sorted from blood. Subset: CD45RA-negative fraction. The V gene is TRBV28, the J gene TRBJ2-2; 9 nucleotides agree with TRBD2. The receptor's source is a woman aged 25 to 39 in good health. The CDR3 nucleotides read TGTGCCAGCAGTCCCTCCGCGGGAGGGCCGGGTGTCGGGGAGCTGTTTTTT. It is translated as CASSPSAGGPGVGELFF.